This T cell receptor beta chain appears in the sequencing data of a study of OX40 agonist ivuxolimab in advanced cancers. Generated by immunoSEQ multiplex PCR, the TCRdb table keeps only in-frame clones and is missing some. The sample consists of 14,000 or so clones, approximately 80% of them appearing once. This CDR3 is 17 amino acids long. V lost 0 bases to trimming and J lost 0 bases; unmatched junction nucleotides: 4. Germline CDR1 LGHNA, CDR2 YSLEER. This TCR was sampled from an adult with an advanced solid tumor such as melanoma, head and neck, liver or kidney cancer. The material was CD4+ or CD8+ T cells sorted from blood, obtained in a trial of the OX40 agonist ivuxolimab. This chain uses TRBV4-3 with TRBJ2-7; TRBD2 matches 11 bases. CDR3 nucleotide sequence: TGCGCCAGCAGCCAAGAGGGTAGCGGGAGGGCCTCCTACGAGCAGTACTTC. It specifies CASSQEGSGRASYEQYF.